Below are 8 T cell receptor beta chains sequenced from a single sample in a study of T cells in women clearing cervical HPV infection. Sequencing was performed with immunoSEQ multiplex PCR; in TCRdb, only in-frame clones are kept and a portion is missing. This table lists around 21,000 clones. The specimen was blood buffy coat. These receptors were collected from a woman aged 18 to 75 with a cervical HPV16 infection that either progressed to CIN3+ or cleared (not recorded which).

Notes on this clone: Coverage ceases 3 residues before the CDR3 finishes, and the germline J gene fills in the end. The chain carries TRBV6-2 or TRBV6-3 and TRBJ2-1, with 10 bases lining up with TRBD2. CDR1 and CDR2 from the germline V gene are MNHEY and SVGEGT. The CDR3 sequence is 15 residues long. Trimming cost V 6 bases and J 6 bases; bases outside gene matches: 8. This CDR3 reads CASRYPRTSGNEQFF. The part of the CDR3 DNA that was read is TGTGCCAGCAGATACCCGAGGACTAGCGGCAATGAG.

Of note for this clone: With the read ending 3 residues before the CDR3 end, the germline J gene is used to fill in that end. The gene calls are TRBV20-1 and TRBJ2-1; D is ambiguous. The CDR3 covers 14 residues. V dropped 4 bases and J dropped 0 bases, with 10 bases sitting between them. Germline V CDR1 and CDR2: DFQATT, SNEGSKA (reference sequence). The CDR3 loop is CSAIPASSYNEQFF. The DNA read from the CDR3 is TGCAGTGCTATCCCGGCTAGCTCCTACAATGAG.

On this clone: The DNA ends 3 residues before the CDR3 does, and the rest of the CDR3 is filled in from the germline J gene. The chain links TRBV2 to TRBJ2-1; 11 bases map to TRBD1. Trimming cost V 6 bases and J 7 bases; bases outside gene matches: 8. CDR3 size: 15 residues. Germline V gene data show CDR1 as SNHLY and CDR2 as FYNNEI. The sequenced part of the CDR3 DNA is TGTGCCAGCAGCGCGGACAGGGGGCCGGGGAATGAG. It specifies CASSADRGPGNE. The CDR3 as a whole reads CASSADRGPGNEQFF.

Comment on this clone: The CDR3 is cut off 3 residues early in the read; its end comes from the germline J gene. The chain links TRBV5-1 to TRBJ2-2; D perhaps matches TRBD1 (6 bases). The length of the CDR3 is 14 residues. Germline values: CDR1 SGHRS, CDR2 YFSETQ. V shed 4 bases and J shed 4 bases, with 11 bases lying between them. This chain's CDR3 is CASSPTGSTGELFF. The part of the CDR3 DNA that was read is TGCGCCAGCAGCCCGACAGGAAGCACCGGGGAG.

Comment on this clone: The read finishes 3 residues shy of the CDR3 end, and the germline J gene is used to complete it. The chain recombines TRBV12-3 or TRBV12-4 with TRBJ2-7, with 14 bases matching TRBD2. The CDR3 spans 15 residues. J gave up 2 bases and V 6 bases, and 3 bases lay outside the gene matches. CDR3 sequence reads: CASRGTSGSPYEQYF. The sequenced part of the CDR3 DNA is TGTGCCAGCAGGGGGACTAGCGGGAGTCCCTACGAG.

Worth noting for this clone: Read coverage stops 3 residues before the CDR3 terminus; the germline J gene supplies the remainder. Other DNA sequences from this sample encode an identical CDR3 as well. The chain joins TRBV18 to TRBJ2-1; 9 bases agree with TRBD2. This CDR3 region has 16 residues. With V trimmed by 3 bases and J by 5 bases, 8 bases remained unmatched. CDR1 KGHSH and CDR2 LQKENI come from the germline V gene. The CDR3 sequence is CASSPSAGGPHNEQFF. The sequenced CDR3 bases are TGTGCCAGCTCACCCTCGGCGGGAGGGCCACACAATGAG. The full variable domain, its missing parts supplied by reference TRBV18 and TRBJ2-1, is NAGVMQNPRHLVRRRGQEARLRCSPMKGHSHVYWYRQLPEEGLKFMVYLQKENIIDESGMPKERFSAEFPKEGPSILRIQQVVRGDSAAYFCASSPSAGGPHNEQFFGPGTRLTVL.

A remark on this clone: The read halts 3 residues ahead of the CDR3 end, with the missing end drawn from the germline J gene. The chain carries TRBV19 and TRBJ1-5, with D perhaps matching TRBD1 (5 bases). Looked up from germline, CDR1 is LNHDA and CDR2 is SQIVND (reference sequence). This CDR3 has 13 residues. The V end lost 4 bases, the J end lost 5 bases, and 9 bases lay between the germline ends. Here the CDR3 reads CASSRGWDQPQHF. CDR3 DNA (partial): TGTGCCAGTAGTAGGGGCTGGGATCAGCCC. The full variable domain, rest sourced from reference TRBV19 and TRBJ1-5, is DGGITQSPKYLFRKEGQNVTLSCEQNLNHDAMYWYRQDPGQGLRLIYYSQIVNDFQKGDIAEGYSVSREKKESFPLTVTSAQKNPTAFYLCASSRGWDQPQHFGDGTRLSIL.

About this clone itself: The read falls 3 residues short of the CDR3 end, and the missing part is taken from the germline J gene. V and J are TRBV9 and TRBJ2-3; D is perhaps TRBD1 (6 bases). The V end lost 0 bases, the J end lost 1 base, and 9 bases lay between the germline ends. The CDR3 covers 15 residues. Per the germline V gene, CDR1 is SGDLS and CDR2 is YYNGEE. The CDR3 spells CASSVDPGGTDTQYF. The sequenced part of the CDR3 DNA is TGTGCCAGCAGCGTAGATCCAGGGGGCACAGATACG.